A selection of T cell receptor beta chains follows, all from one sample in a study of CD8+CD57+ T cells in acquired aplastic anemia. TCRdb called the reads again in MiXCR, with one record for every CDR3 protein. This table holds hundreds of thousands of distinct CDR3 sequences, approximately 70% found once. Sequencing was carried out using sorted CD4+, CD8+, or CD8+CD57+ T cells (not recorded which) from PBMCs. These receptors came from a human donor in good health, serving as a control. Each CDR3 is given with its conserved first and last residue. Fields, in order: CDR3 protein, CDR3 DNA, J gene, CDR3 length, D gene, V gene, clone size. The D gene is left open where the match is weak. Clone sizes are given selectively: once, few, many, or a class where the clone is expanded.

cdr3_aa: CSARILWGVYYEQYF; cdr3_nt: TGCAGTGCTAGGATCCTATGGGGGGTTTACTACGAGCAGTACTTC; j_call: TRBJ2-7; cdr3_length: 15; d_call: NA; v_call: TRBV20-1; clone_size: few
cdr3_aa: CAWSAWTARATEAFF; cdr3_nt: TGTGCCTGGAGTGCATGGACAGCGCGTGCCACTGAAGCTTTCTTT; j_call: TRBJ1-1; cdr3_length: 15; d_call: NA; v_call: TRBV30; clone_size: many
cdr3_aa: CASSEWGTGFEKLFF; cdr3_nt: TGTGCCAGCAGTGAATGGGGGACAGGGTTTGAAAAACTGTTTTTT; j_call: TRBJ1-4; cdr3_length: 15; d_call: TRBD1; v_call: TRBV25-1; clone_size: few
cdr3_aa: CASSLLQNTEQFF; cdr3_nt: TGTGCCAGCAGCTTATTACAGAACACTGAGCAGTTCTTC; j_call: TRBJ2-1; cdr3_length: 13; d_call: NA; v_call: TRBV7-9; clone_size: NA
cdr3_aa: CASKPGQGAGGSSYNEQFF; cdr3_nt: TGTGCCAGCAAACCGGGACAGGGGGCCGGGGGGAGCTCCTACAATGAGCAGTTCTTC; j_call: TRBJ2-1; cdr3_length: 19; d_call: TRBD1; v_call: TRBV7-8; clone_size: few
cdr3_aa: CASSQTERAGELFF; cdr3_nt: TGCGCCAGCAGCCAAACGGAGCGGGCCGGGGAGCTGTTTTTT; j_call: TRBJ2-2; cdr3_length: 14; d_call: NA; v_call: TRBV5-1; clone_size: once
cdr3_aa: CSARSAGAHKQYF; cdr3_nt: TGCAGTGCTAGAAGCGCCGGGGCCCACAAGCAGTACTTC; j_call: TRBJ2-5; cdr3_length: 13; d_call: NA; v_call: TRBV20-1; clone_size: NA
cdr3_aa: CAISESRDTSYEQYF; cdr3_nt: TGTGCCATCAGTGAGTCCCGGGACACATCCTACGAGCAGTACTTC; j_call: TRBJ2-7; cdr3_length: 15; d_call: NA; v_call: TRBV10-3; clone_size: NA
cdr3_aa: CAISRTVYYGWAF; cdr3_nt: TGTGCCATCAGTCGTACTGTCTACTATGGCTGGGCCTTC; j_call: TRBJ1-2; cdr3_length: 13; d_call: NA; v_call: TRBV10-3; clone_size: NA
cdr3_aa: CSATPDDGIRHEQYF; cdr3_nt: TGCAGTGCTACACCTGACGACGGGATCCGTCACGAGCAGTACTTC; j_call: TRBJ2-7; cdr3_length: 15; d_call: NA; v_call: TRBV20-1; clone_size: NA
cdr3_aa: CATSRRAHTEEFF; cdr3_nt: TGTGCCACCAGCAGAAGGGCTCACACTGAAGAGTTCTTC; j_call: TRBJ2-5; cdr3_length: 13; d_call: NA; v_call: TRBV15; clone_size: NA
cdr3_aa: CSARALAGGLHSEQFF; cdr3_nt: TGCAGTGCTAGAGCGCTTGCGGGGGGGCTACACAGTGAGCAGTTCTTC; j_call: TRBJ2-1; cdr3_length: 16; d_call: TRBD2; v_call: TRBV20-1; clone_size: NA
cdr3_aa: CAISVEGAHGYTF; cdr3_nt: TGTGCCATCAGCGTGGAGGGGGCGCATGGCTACACCTTT; j_call: TRBJ1-2; cdr3_length: 13; d_call: TRBD1; v_call: TRBV10-3; clone_size: NA
cdr3_aa: CASSSLGGENVFF; cdr3_nt: TGTGCCAGCAGTTCATTGGGTGGCGAAAACGTGTTTTTT; j_call: TRBJ1-4; cdr3_length: 13; d_call: NA; v_call: TRBV7-2; clone_size: NA
cdr3_aa: CATSRLKNTEAFF; cdr3_nt: TGTGCCACCAGCAGACTAAAGAACACTGAAGCTTTCTTT; j_call: TRBJ1-1; cdr3_length: 13; d_call: NA; v_call: TRBV15; clone_size: few
cdr3_aa: CASSLAAAEQETGYF; cdr3_nt: TGTGCCAGCAGCCTGGCTGCCGCCGAGCAGGAGACCGGGTACTTC; j_call: TRBJ2-5; cdr3_length: 15; d_call: NA; v_call: TRBV7-2; clone_size: NA
cdr3_aa: CASSSGREWNTEAFF; cdr3_nt: TGTGCCAGCAGTTCCGGCAGGGAATGGAACACTGAAGCTTTCTTT; j_call: TRBJ1-1; cdr3_length: 15; d_call: NA; v_call: TRBV5-8; clone_size: many